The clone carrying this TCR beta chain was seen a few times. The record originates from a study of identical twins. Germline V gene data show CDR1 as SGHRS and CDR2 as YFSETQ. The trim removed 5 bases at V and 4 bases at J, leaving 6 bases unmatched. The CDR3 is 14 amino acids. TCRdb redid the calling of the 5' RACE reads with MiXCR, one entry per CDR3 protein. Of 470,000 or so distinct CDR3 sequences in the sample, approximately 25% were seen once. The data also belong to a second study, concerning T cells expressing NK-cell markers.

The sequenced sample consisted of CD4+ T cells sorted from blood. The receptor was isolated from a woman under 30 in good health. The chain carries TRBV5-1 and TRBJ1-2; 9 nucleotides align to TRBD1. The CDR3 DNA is TGCGCCAGCAGGACCGGGACAGGGACCTATGGCTACACCTTC. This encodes CASRTGTGTYGYTF. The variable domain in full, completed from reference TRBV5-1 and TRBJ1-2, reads KAGVTQTPRYLIKTRGQQVTLSCSPISGHRSVSWYQQTPGQGLQFLFEYFSETQRNKGNFPGRFSGRQFSNSRSEMNVSTLELGDSALYLCASRTGTGTYGYTFGSGTRLTVV.